The subject of this entry is one TCR beta chain. Its antigen specificity is not known. No base qualities exist here, and no much larger clone lies one base off it. The germline V gene yields MDHEN for CDR1 and SYDVKM for CDR2. Inclusive of the bounding cysteine and phenylalanine, the CDR3 is 12 residues long. Here the CDR3 DNA is all that survives: 36 bases in frame from base 1. V gives up 5 bases and J gives up 15 bases, and the segment between their germline ends measures 17 bases. This specimen belongs to a study of blood T cell repertoires in COVID-19 (dated by TCRdb to the early 2020s). As for the study more broadly: Collaborator samples came from the United States, Italy and Spain and covered acute and convalescent phases of COVID-19. Nearly every sample came with metadata listing a de-identified subject ID, COVID-19 status, age in years and sex. Where HLA class I and class II types were available, the types were taken from metadata supplied by the sample provider, not from assay-based typing. The repertoires were released in a freely available public database intended as a resource for research on the immune response to SARS-CoV-2. Samples were obtained from the ongoing ImmuneRACE study (first 160 participants) and from some 1,300 subjects provided by 6 global collaborators. Deeply sampled blood TCRbeta repertoires from subjects exposed to, actively infected with, or recovered from COVID-19 were included in the dataset. The material from the prospective study consisted of cDNA or gDNA derived from T cells, B-cell-depleted T cells, or PBMCs. Paper-wide results and their limitations: The quantity of clinical and demographic metadata differed by source and by participant and was supplied without curation.

Enrolling through a virtual design, the prospective study's participants ranged in age from roughly 18 to 89 years and lived across roughly 24 United States geographic areas. Cohort assignment in the prospective study relied on participant-reported clinical history from a screening survey and a study questionnaire. Mobile phlebotomists in the prospective study collected whole blood, serum and a nasopharyngeal or oropharyngeal swab from every participant. Prospective study participants could optionally give additional blood draws and questionnaires over an approximately two-month period. Prospective study blood samples were shipped either frozen or at room temperature before DNA extraction. The immunoSEQ Assay, a bias-controlled multiplex PCR, was used to amplify TCRbeta CDR3 regions from genomic DNA. Regarding the original processing steps: The number of nucleated cells in each sample was estimated from the amplification of reference gene primers within the assay. To quantify the absolute abundance of each unique TCRbeta CDR3 rearrangement, sequence reads were collapsed and filtered. For each sample, productive Simpson clonality was calculated by taking the square root of Simpson's diversity index across productive rearrangements. Drawn from immuneACCESS, this table holds only the in-frame rearrangements with V and J called that TCRdb kept. Clones are partly lost; checked studies trace under half to an unresolved V gene and leave the rest unexplained. V and J calls plus clone size are reproduced from that table; the DNA served to infer D and trimming. Across this sample there are about 260,000 clones, with about 87% seen only once. The top ten clones comprise 1% to 1.5% of the sample.

This sequence was found in a woman in her forties with acute COVID-19. Sequences were obtained from PBMCs or T cells enriched from blood (not recorded which). Rearrangement joined TRBV28 to TRBJ2-1, with TRBD1 tentatively as D gene (6 bases match). The DNA sequence follows: TGTGCCAGCAGTCCTGGGATGGGGGCTCGGTTCTTC. It is translated as CASSPGMGARFF.